The rows below give T cell receptor beta chains drawn from one sample of a study of Graves' ophthalmopathy and Graves' hyperthyroidism. TCRdb fed the multiplex PCR reads into MiXCR, producing one record per CDR3 protein. The data contain a few hundred thousand distinct CDR3 sequences, less than 20% of them singletons. The sample taken for sequencing was peripheral blood. The receptors originated from a woman between 18 and 29 years old with stable Graves' hyperthyroidism. Each CDR3 is given with its conserved first and last residue.

TRBJ1-1 | TRBV6-1 | CASKTELTDTEAFF
TRBJ2-5 | TRBV9 | CASSPGGTQYF
TRBJ1-1 | TRBV24-1 | CATSAGTGTKTEAFF
TRBJ2-5 | TRBV12-3/TRBV12-4 | CASSLPFGTSGATGETQYF
TRBJ1-1 | TRBV24-1 | CATSGPEAFF
TRBJ2-7 | TRBV6-1 | CASSARTEPPYEQYF
TRBJ1-2 | TRBV6-5 | CASSYSSGGTNYGYTF
TRBJ2-2 | TRBV12-3/TRBV12-4 | CASSQTGNGGELFF
TRBJ1-1 | TRBV12-3/TRBV12-4 | CASSLGGVNTEAFF
TRBJ1-1 | TRBV6-1 | CASSEISGQMNTEAFF
TRBJ1-1 | TRBV6-2/TRBV6-3 | CAGRATGAANTEAFF
TRBJ1-2 | TRBV7-2 | CASSTDSNYGYTF
TRBJ2-7 | TRBV10-2 | CASRDLAGGTYEQYF
TRBJ2-2 | TRBV7-8 | CASSLSNPGDTGELFF
TRBJ2-5 | TRBV3-1 | CASSQSIIETQYF
TRBJ1-5 | TRBV12-3/TRBV12-4 | CASRDSSNQPQHF
TRBJ2-2 | TRBV24-1 | CAASGPQETGELFF
TRBJ2-4 | TRBV20-1 | CSARSPQRPQDIQYF
TRBJ2-7 | TRBV6-1 | CASRSTSGASYEQYF
TRBJ1-1 | TRBV29-1 | CSPSLGPTEAFF
TRBJ2-2 | TRBV6-1 | CASGAGWGATGELFF
TRBJ1-5 | TRBV30 | CAWSDGYQPQHF
TRBJ1-1 | TRBV2 | CASSVPTGTGTSTEAFF
TRBJ1-2 | TRBV18 | CASSPKTGQGSSGYTF
TRBJ2-7 | TRBV6-5 | CASSYRGYEQYF